This TCR beta chain was retrieved from a study of cytomegalovirus exposure and HLA in healthy donors. Data came from immunoSEQ multiplex PCR; TCRdb stores just in-frame clones and leaves some out. The table lists under 250,000 clones, around 86% of them singletons. V gave up 4 bases and J gave up 6 bases; unmatched junction bases: 15. There are 17 residues in the CDR3. Germline CDR1 is SGDLS and CDR2 is YYNGEE. Sequences were obtained from PBMCs. The TCR originated in a woman between 18 and 29 years old in good health and CMV-seropositive. The chain carries TRBV9 and TRBJ2-3; 9 bases line up with TRBD2. The CDR3 protein is CASSTNRVAGDRDTQYF. CDR3 DNA sequence: TGTGCCAGCAGCACTAATCGGGTAGCGGGAGATAGGGATACGCAGTATTTT.